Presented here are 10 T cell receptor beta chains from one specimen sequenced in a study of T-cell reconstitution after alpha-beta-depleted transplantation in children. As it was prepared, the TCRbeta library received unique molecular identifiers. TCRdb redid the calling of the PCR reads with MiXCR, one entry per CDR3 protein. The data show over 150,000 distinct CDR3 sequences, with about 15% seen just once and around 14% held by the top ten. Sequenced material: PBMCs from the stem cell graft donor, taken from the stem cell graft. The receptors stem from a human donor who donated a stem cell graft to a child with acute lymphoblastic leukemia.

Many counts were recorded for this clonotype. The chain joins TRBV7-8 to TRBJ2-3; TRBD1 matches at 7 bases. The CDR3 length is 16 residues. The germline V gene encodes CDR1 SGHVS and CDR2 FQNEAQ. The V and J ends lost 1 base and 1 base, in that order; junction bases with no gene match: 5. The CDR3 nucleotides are TGTGCCAGCAGCTTAGAGCGGACAGGCCGCACAGATACGCAGTATTTT. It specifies CASSLERTGRTDTQYF.

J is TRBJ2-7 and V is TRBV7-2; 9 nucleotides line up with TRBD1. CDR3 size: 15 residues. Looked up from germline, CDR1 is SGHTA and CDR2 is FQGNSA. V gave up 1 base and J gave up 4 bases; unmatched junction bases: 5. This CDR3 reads CASSLEQDRGYEQYF. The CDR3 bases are TGTGCCAGCAGCTTAGAACAGGACAGGGGTTACGAGCAGTACTTC.

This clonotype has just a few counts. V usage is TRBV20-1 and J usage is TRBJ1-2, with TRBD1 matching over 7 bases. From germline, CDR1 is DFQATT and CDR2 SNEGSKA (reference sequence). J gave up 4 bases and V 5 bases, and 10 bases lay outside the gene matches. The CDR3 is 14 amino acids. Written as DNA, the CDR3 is TGCAGTGCTTCCCGGAGACAGGGCGGCTATGGCTACACCTTC. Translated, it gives CSASRRQGGYGYTF.

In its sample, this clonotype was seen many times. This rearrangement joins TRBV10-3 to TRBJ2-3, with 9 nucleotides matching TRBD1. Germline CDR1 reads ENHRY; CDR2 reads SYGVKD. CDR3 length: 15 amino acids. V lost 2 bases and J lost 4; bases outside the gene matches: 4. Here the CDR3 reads CAISEERQGADTQYF. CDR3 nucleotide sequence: TGTGCCATCAGTGAGGAGAGACAGGGGGCAGATACGCAGTATTTT.

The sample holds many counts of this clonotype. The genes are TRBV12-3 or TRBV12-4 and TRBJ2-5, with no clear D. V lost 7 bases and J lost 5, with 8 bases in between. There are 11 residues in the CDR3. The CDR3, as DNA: TGTGCCAGCAAAGTCATGGAGACCCAGTACTTC. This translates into CASKVMETQYF.

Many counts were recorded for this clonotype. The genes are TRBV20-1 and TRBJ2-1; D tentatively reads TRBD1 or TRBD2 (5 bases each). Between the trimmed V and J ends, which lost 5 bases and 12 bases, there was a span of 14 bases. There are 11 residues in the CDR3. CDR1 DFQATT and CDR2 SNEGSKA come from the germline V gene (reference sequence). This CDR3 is CSAQNRGGQFF. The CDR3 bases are TGCAGTGCTCAAAATCGGGGCGGGCAGTTCTTC.

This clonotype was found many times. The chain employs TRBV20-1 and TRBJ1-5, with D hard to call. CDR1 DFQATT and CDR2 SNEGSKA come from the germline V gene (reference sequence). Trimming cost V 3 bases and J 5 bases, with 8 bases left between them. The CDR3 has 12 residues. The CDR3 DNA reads TGCAGTGCTAGTCCTAACGATCAGCCCCAGCATTTT. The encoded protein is CSASPNDQPQHF.

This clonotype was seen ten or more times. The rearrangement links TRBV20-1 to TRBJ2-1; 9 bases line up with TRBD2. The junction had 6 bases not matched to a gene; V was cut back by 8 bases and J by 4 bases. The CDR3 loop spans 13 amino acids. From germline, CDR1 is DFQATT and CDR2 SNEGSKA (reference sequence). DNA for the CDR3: TGCAGTCCCGGGACTAGCCGATACAATGAGCAGTTCTTC. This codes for CSPGTSRYNEQFF.

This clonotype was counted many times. The CDR3 nucleotides are TGTGCCAGCAGCGTCCCGCGCTTCCCTGGGAGGCTGTTTTTT. Encoded protein: CASSVPRFPGRLFF. The chain has TRBV9 and TRBJ2-2; D is possibly TRBD2 (5 bases). V was cut by 2 bases and J by 13 bases, with 18 bases left in between. The germline V gene has CDR1 SGDLS and CDR2 YYNGEE. CDR3 length equals 14 residues.

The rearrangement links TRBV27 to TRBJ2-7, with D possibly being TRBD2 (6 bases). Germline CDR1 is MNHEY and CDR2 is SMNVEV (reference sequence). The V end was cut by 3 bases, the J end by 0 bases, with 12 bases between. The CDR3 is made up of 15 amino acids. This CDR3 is CASSFTSRSSYEQYF. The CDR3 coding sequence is TGTGCCAGCAGTTTCACTAGCCGGAGCTCCTACGAGCAGTACTTC.